The table lists the clone carrying this T cell receptor beta chain with a few counts. This entry is derived from a study of T cells in Graves' hyperthyroidism and ophthalmopathy. There were TCR beta CDR3 regions amplified from RNA transcripts. First-round RT-PCR of the TCR CDR3 relied on the HTBI primer set. Via MiXCR, TCRdb re-called the multiplex PCR reads, giving one row per CDR3 protein. The profile shows 400,000 to 550,000 distinct CDR3 sequences, approximately 15% of them singletons. The CDR3 extends over 13 amino acids. Trimming stripped 5 bases from V and 1 base from J, with 8 bases between. CDR1 and CDR2 (germline): SGHVS, FNYEAQ.

This chain connects TRBV7-6 to TRBJ1-1, with D unclear. Sequencing was carried out using blood. The origin of this receptor is a woman younger than 30 with Graves' hyperthyroidism. The CDR3 reads CASSGYKNTEAFF. CDR3 bases: TGTGCCAGCAGCGGATATAAGAACACTGAAGCTTTCTTT.